The clone carrying this T cell receptor beta chain was seen only once. Germline CDR1 and CDR2: LNHDA and SQIVND (reference sequence). This CDR3 region has 18 residues. V dropped 1 base and J dropped 8; count of bases not matched to a gene: 13. Assay: immunoSEQ multiplex PCR; the TCRdb copy retains only in-frame clones and omits some. The table lists 130,000 or so clones, 70% to 85% of them singletons. The entry originates in a study of blood T cell repertoires in COVID-19. Sequences were obtained from PBMCs or T cells enriched from blood (not recorded which). The TCR originated in a middle-aged man who had recovered from COVID-19. V gene TRBV19 combines with J gene TRBJ1-4, with 10 nucleotides matching TRBD1. The DNA of the CDR3 is TGTGCCAGTAGTATAGGCCGGGGGACAGGGGCCCACCGGGAAAAACTGTTTTTT. Its protein product is CASSIGRGTGAHREKLFF.